This T cell receptor (beta chain) came from a study of naive and memory T cell subsets. Study observations and caveats: Gini index rose across naive, CM, EM and EMRA in CD4 and CD8.

Both TRBC1 and TRBC2 were covered by a beta constant-region primer of two equimolar oligonucleotides. Nested alpha and beta constant-region primers with the SP2 primer drove four PCR rounds on ligated cDNA. The cDNA 3' end received a ligated single-stranded oligonucleotide carrying the SP2 primer and a 12-nucleotide UMI. TCRdb independently ran MiXCR on the UMI-ligation and nested PCR reads; one entry per CDR3 protein. The table has tens of thousands of distinct CDR3 sequences, 9% seen once. As to this clonotype: No antigen is known for it.

Germline V gene lookup returns CDR1 SGHRS and CDR2 YFSETQ. The ends were cut back, 7 bases at V and 6 bases at J, with 16 bases in the middle. The length of the CDR3 is 13 residues. This TCR was sampled from a human donor in good health. The chain uses TRBV5-1 and TRBJ1-2; D uncertain. Specimen: naive CD8+ T cells from blood. The CDR3 region is CASRRHSQDGYTF. In DNA form, the CDR3 reads TGCGCCAGCCGGCGACACAGTCAAGATGGCTACACCTTC.